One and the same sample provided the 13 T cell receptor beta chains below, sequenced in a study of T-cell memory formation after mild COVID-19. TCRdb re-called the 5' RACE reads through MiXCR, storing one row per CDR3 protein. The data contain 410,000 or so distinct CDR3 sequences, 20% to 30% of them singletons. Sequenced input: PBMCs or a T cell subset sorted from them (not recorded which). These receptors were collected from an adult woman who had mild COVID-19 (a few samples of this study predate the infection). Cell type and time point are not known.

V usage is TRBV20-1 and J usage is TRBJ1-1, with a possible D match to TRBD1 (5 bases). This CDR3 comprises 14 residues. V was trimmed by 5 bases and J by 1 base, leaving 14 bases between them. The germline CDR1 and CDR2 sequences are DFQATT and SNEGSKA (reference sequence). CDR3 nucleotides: TGCAGTGCTGGAGTACCGGGACCGAACACTGAAGCTTTCTTT. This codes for CSAGVPGPNTEAFF.

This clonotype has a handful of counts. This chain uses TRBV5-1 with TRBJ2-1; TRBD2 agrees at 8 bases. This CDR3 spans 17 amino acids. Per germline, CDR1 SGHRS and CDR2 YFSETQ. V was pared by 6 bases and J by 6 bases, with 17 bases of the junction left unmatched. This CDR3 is CASKRADGLAGSNEQFF. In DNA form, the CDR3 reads TGCGCCAGCAAACGGGCCGACGGACTAGCTGGGAGCAATGAGCAGTTCTTC.

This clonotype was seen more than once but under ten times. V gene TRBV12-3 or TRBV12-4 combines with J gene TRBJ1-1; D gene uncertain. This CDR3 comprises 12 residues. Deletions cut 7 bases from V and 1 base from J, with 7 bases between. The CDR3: CASTMGNTEAFF. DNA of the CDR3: TGTGCCAGCACCATGGGGAACACTGAAGCTTTCTTT.

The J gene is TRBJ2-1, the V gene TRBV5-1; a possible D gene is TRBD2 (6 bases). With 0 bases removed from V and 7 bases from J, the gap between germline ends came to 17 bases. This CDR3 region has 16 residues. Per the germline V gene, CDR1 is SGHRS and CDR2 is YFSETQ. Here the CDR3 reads CASSLAPVRGNNEQFF. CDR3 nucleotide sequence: TGCGCCAGCAGCTTGGCCCCGGTCCGCGGGAATAATGAGCAGTTCTTC.

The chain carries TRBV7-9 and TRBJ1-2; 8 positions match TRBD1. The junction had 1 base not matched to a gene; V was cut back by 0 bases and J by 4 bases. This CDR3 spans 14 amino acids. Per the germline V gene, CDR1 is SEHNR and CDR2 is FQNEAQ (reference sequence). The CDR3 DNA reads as TGTGCCAGCAGCTTAGCCGACAGGGGCTATGGCTACACCTTC. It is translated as CASSLADRGYGYTF.

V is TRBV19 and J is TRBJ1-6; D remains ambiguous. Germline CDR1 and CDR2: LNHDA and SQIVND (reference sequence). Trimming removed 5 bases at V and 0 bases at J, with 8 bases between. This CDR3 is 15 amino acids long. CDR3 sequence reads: CASSAYSSYNSPLHF. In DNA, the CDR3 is TGTGCCAGTAGTGCATACAGCTCCTATAATTCACCCCTCCACTTT.

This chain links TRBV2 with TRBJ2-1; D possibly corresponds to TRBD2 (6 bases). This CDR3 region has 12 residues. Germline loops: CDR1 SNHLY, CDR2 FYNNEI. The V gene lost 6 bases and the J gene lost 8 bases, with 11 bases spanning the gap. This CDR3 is CASRRGSDEQFF. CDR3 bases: TGTGCCAGCAGACGGGGGAGCGATGAGCAGTTCTTC.

CDR3 in DNA: TGTGCCAGCAGCGGCACACACGTTCTCGGACAGGGGGCGACCGGGGAGCTGTTTTTT. It translates to CASSGTHVLGQGATGELFF. The chain joins TRBV6-5 to TRBJ2-2; 11 nucleotides agree with TRBD1. The V gene's germline CDR1 is MNHEY and CDR2 SVGAGI. The V and J ends lost 6 bases and 5 bases, in that order; junction bases with no gene match: 17. CDR3 size: 19 residues.

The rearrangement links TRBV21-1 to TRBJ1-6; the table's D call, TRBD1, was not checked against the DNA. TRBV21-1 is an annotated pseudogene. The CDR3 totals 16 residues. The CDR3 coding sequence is TGTGCCAGCAGCCCCCTCGCTGGGCAGAAGAATTCACCCCTCCACTTT. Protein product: CASSPLAGQKNSPLHF.

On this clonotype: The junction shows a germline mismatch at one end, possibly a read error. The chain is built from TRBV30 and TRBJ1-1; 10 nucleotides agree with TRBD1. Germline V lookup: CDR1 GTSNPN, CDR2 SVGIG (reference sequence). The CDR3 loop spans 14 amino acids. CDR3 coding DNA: TGTGACTGGAGTCTAGGGACAGGGGCTTCTGAAGCTTTCTTT. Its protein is CDWSLGTGASEAFF.

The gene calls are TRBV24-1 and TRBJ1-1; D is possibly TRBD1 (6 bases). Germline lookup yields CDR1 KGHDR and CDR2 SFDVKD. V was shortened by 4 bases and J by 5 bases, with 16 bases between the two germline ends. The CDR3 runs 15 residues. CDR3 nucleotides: TGTGCCACCAGTGACCCCCGGGGGGCGAAGACTGAAGCTTTCTTT. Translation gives CATSDPRGAKTEAFF.

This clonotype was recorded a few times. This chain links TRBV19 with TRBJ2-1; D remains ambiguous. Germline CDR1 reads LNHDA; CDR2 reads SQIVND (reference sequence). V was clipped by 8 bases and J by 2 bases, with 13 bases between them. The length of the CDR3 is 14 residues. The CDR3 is CASRIPGPYNEQFF. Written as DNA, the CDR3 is TGTGCCAGTCGAATCCCAGGCCCCTACAATGAGCAGTTCTTC.

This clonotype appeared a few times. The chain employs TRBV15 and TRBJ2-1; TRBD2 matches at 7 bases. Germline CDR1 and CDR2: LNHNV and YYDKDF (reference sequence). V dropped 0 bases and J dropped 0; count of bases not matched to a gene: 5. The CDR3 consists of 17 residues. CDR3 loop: CATSRERLAASYNEQFF. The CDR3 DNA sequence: TGTGCCACCAGCAGAGAACGACTAGCCGCCTCCTACAATGAGCAGTTCTTC.